This is a list of T cell receptor beta chains from one sample in a study of cytomegalovirus exposure and HLA in healthy donors. TCRdb keeps only in-frame clones here, not all; method: immunoSEQ multiplex PCR. The sample carries about 35,000 clones, 80% recorded once. Material: PBMCs. The receptors were sampled from a male donor in good health and CMV-seronegative. Each CDR3 is given with its conserved first and last residue. The order of the fields is D gene, clone size, J gene, V gene, CDR3 protein, CDR3 DNA. A D gene is named only where the DNA matches it firmly. Expanded clones are given a class, and other clones once, few, many or no size at all.

D gene: .
clone size: .
J gene: TRBJ1-1
V gene: TRBV28
CDR3 protein: CASSFLAGNMNTEAFF
CDR3 DNA: TGTGCCAGCAGTTTCTTGGCAGGCAACATGAACACTGAAGCTTTCTTT

D gene: .
clone size: .
J gene: TRBJ1-5
V gene: TRBV28
CDR3 protein: CASSFSPRSNQPQHF
CDR3 DNA: TGTGCCAGCAGTTTTTCCCCCAGAAGCAATCAGCCCCAGCATTTT

D gene: TRBD1
clone size: .
J gene: TRBJ1-4
V gene: TRBV5-1
CDR3 protein: CASSLSGQGGEKLFF
CDR3 DNA: TGCGCCAGCAGCTTGTCGGGACAGGGAGGCGAAAAACTGTTTTTT

D gene: TRBD1
clone size: .
J gene: TRBJ2-2
V gene: TRBV5-1
CDR3 protein: CASSLTGGDPSTGELFF
CDR3 DNA: TGCGCCAGCAGCTTGACAGGGGGCGACCCCTCCACCGGGGAGCTGTTTTTT

D gene: TRBD2
clone size: .
J gene: TRBJ2-1
V gene: TRBV15
CDR3 protein: CATSRGKGLADSYNEQFF
CDR3 DNA: TGTGCCACCAGCAGAGGCAAGGGACTAGCGGATTCCTACAATGAGCAGTTCTTC

D gene: .
clone size: .
J gene: TRBJ1-1
V gene: TRBV4-3
CDR3 protein: CASSVFFNTEAFF
CDR3 DNA: TGCGCCAGCAGCGTCTTCTTTAACACTGAAGCTTTCTTT

D gene: .
clone size: .
J gene: TRBJ1-2
V gene: TRBV27
CDR3 protein: CASSLSTGSLISGYTF
CDR3 DNA: TGTGCCAGCAGTTTATCGACTGGGAGCTTGATATCTGGCTACACCTTC

D gene: TRBD1
clone size: .
J gene: TRBJ1-2
V gene: TRBV6-6
CDR3 protein: CASSNSRQGGGYTF
CDR3 DNA: TGTGCCAGCAGTAATAGTCGACAGGGTGGGGGCTACACCTTC

D gene: .
clone size: .
J gene: TRBJ1-2
V gene: TRBV2
CDR3 protein: CASSEQGGYSYGYTF
CDR3 DNA: TGTGCCAGCAGCGAACAGGGAGGGTATAGCTATGGCTACACCTTC

D gene: TRBD2
clone size: .
J gene: TRBJ2-3
V gene: TRBV7-3
CDR3 protein: CASSLASGGADTQYF
CDR3 DNA: TGTGCCAGCAGCTTAGCTAGCGGGGGAGCAGATACGCAGTATTTT

D gene: TRBD1
clone size: .
J gene: TRBJ2-3
V gene: TRBV30
CDR3 protein: CAYQDRARDTQYF
CDR3 DNA: TGTGCCTACCAGGACAGGGCAAGAGATACGCAGTATTTT

D gene: .
clone size: .
J gene: TRBJ1-2
V gene: TRBV6-6
CDR3 protein: CASSSPGGTNYGYTF
CDR3 DNA: TGTGCCAGCAGTTCTCCCGGCGGCACTAACTATGGCTACACCTTC

D gene: .
clone size: .
J gene: TRBJ2-1
V gene: TRBV7-6
CDR3 protein: CASSLTRSGNEQFF
CDR3 DNA: TGTGCCAGCAGCTTAACACGTAGCGGCAATGAGCAGTTCTTC

D gene: TRBD1
clone size: once
J gene: TRBJ2-7
V gene: TRBV5-1
CDR3 protein: CASSLTSDRVSYEQYF
CDR3 DNA: TGCGCCAGCAGCTTGACCTCGGACAGGGTCTCCTACGAGCAGTACTTC

D gene: TRBD1
clone size: few
J gene: TRBJ1-2
V gene: TRBV7-2
CDR3 protein: CASSSDDGQGLRYGYTF
CDR3 DNA: TGTGCCAGCAGCTCCGATGACGGACAGGGCTTACGCTATGGCTACACCTTC

D gene: TRBD1
clone size: .
J gene: TRBJ1-2
V gene: TRBV28
CDR3 protein: CASSLDRGLGGYTF
CDR3 DNA: TGTGCCAGCAGCCTGGACAGGGGTTTAGGGGGCTACACCTTC

D gene: .
clone size: few
J gene: TRBJ2-2
V gene: TRBV9
CDR3 protein: CASSLTVNTGELFF
CDR3 DNA: TGTGCCAGCAGTCTGACAGTTAACACCGGGGAGCTGTTTTTT

D gene: TRBD1
clone size: .
J gene: TRBJ2-5
V gene: TRBV28
CDR3 protein: CASRGQGLQETQYF
CDR3 DNA: TGTGCCAGCAGGGGACAGGGCTTACAAGAGACCCAGTACTTC

D gene: .
clone size: .
J gene: TRBJ1-4
V gene: TRBV10-2
CDR3 protein: CASSVGGLGEKLFF
CDR3 DNA: TGCGCCAGCAGTGTGGGGGGGCTAGGTGAAAAACTGTTTTTT

D gene: TRBD1
clone size: .
J gene: TRBJ1-2
V gene: TRBV18
CDR3 protein: CASSPPGTGNGYGYTF
CDR3 DNA: TGTGCCAGCTCACCCCCCGGGACAGGGAATGGCTATGGCTACACCTTC

D gene: .
clone size: .
J gene: TRBJ1-1
V gene: TRBV30
CDR3 protein: CAWSGGVGQGTEAFF
CDR3 DNA: TGTGCCTGGAGTGGCGGTGTCGGCCAGGGGACTGAAGCTTTCTTT

D gene: TRBD2
clone size: .
J gene: TRBJ2-3
V gene: TRBV27
CDR3 protein: CASTGLAGLTDTQYF
CDR3 DNA: TGTGCCAGCACCGGGCTAGCGGGGCTCACAGATACGCAGTATTTT

D gene: .
clone size: .
J gene: TRBJ2-5
V gene: TRBV5-3
CDR3 protein: CARSLVCLAETQYF
CDR3 DNA: TGTGCCAGAAGCTTGGTATGCCTAGCGGAGACCCAGTACTTC

D gene: .
clone size: .
J gene: TRBJ1-1
V gene: TRBV2
CDR3 protein: CASSRDTEAFF
CDR3 DNA: TGTGCCAGCAGCCGGGACACTGAAGCTTTCTTT

D gene: TRBD2
clone size: .
J gene: TRBJ2-1
V gene: TRBV4-3
CDR3 protein: CASSQWTSGSNSYNEQFF
CDR3 DNA: TGCGCCAGCAGCCAGTGGACTAGCGGGAGTAACTCCTACAATGAGCAGTTCTTC

D gene: .
clone size: .
J gene: TRBJ1-2
V gene: TRBV30
CDR3 protein: CAWSSDRGYGYTF
CDR3 DNA: TGTGCCTGGAGCAGCGATCGGGGCTATGGCTACACCTTC

D gene: .
clone size: few
J gene: TRBJ1-2
V gene: TRBV5-1
CDR3 protein: CASSLVEGANYGYTF
CDR3 DNA: TGCGCCAGCAGCTTGGTTGAGGGGGCTAACTATGGCTACACCTTC

D gene: .
clone size: .
J gene: TRBJ2-5
V gene: TRBV2
CDR3 protein: CASISSEGGETQYF
CDR3 DNA: TGTGCCAGCATCTCCTCCGAAGGCGGGGAGACCCAGTACTTC

D gene: TRBD1
clone size: .
J gene: TRBJ1-5
V gene: TRBV28
CDR3 protein: CASRHQGASNQPQHF
CDR3 DNA: TGTGCCAGCAGGCATCAGGGGGCAAGCAATCAGCCCCAGCATTTT

D gene: .
clone size: once
J gene: TRBJ1-1
V gene: TRBV5-5
CDR3 protein: CASSLGSFDGNTEAFF
CDR3 DNA: TGTGCCAGCAGCTTGGGTAGCTTCGATGGGAACACTGAAGCTTTCTTT

D gene: .
clone size: .
J gene: TRBJ1-5
V gene: TRBV4-2
CDR3 protein: CASSQHLPGVNQPQHF
CDR3 DNA: TGTGCCAGCAGCCAACACCTTCCAGGGGTAAACCAGCCCCAGCATTTT

D gene: .
clone size: few
J gene: TRBJ1-5
V gene: TRBV5-6
CDR3 protein: CASSLNWDISNQPQHF
CDR3 DNA: TGTGCCAGCAGCTTGAACTGGGACATTAGCAATCAGCCCCAGCATTTT

D gene: .
clone size: few
J gene: TRBJ1-2
V gene: TRBV7-8
CDR3 protein: CASSLVGDNYGYTF
CDR3 DNA: TGTGCCAGCAGCTTAGTGGGCGATAACTATGGCTACACCTTC

D gene: TRBD2
clone size: .
J gene: TRBJ2-7
V gene: TRBV6-1
CDR3 protein: CASSEALAGPYEQYF
CDR3 DNA: TGTGCCAGCAGTGAAGCGCTAGCGGGCCCCTACGAGCAGTACTTC

D gene: TRBD1
clone size: .
J gene: TRBJ1-2
V gene: TRBV30
CDR3 protein: CAWSRDREYGYTF
CDR3 DNA: TGTGCCTGGTCCCGGGACAGGGAATATGGCTACACCTTC

D gene: TRBD2
clone size: .
J gene: TRBJ2-2
V gene: TRBV11-2
CDR3 protein: CASSLDPAGGRTGELFF
CDR3 DNA: TGTGCCAGCAGCTTAGATCCAGCGGGAGGGAGGACCGGGGAGCTGTTTTTT

D gene: .
clone size: .
J gene: TRBJ1-1
V gene: TRBV15
CDR3 protein: CATSRDTGRTEAFF
CDR3 DNA: TGTGCCACCAGCAGAGATACGGGGAGGACTGAAGCTTTCTTT

D gene: .
clone size: .
J gene: TRBJ1-2
V gene: TRBV10-3
CDR3 protein: CAISQEGNYGYTF
CDR3 DNA: TGTGCCATCAGTCAGGAGGGTAACTATGGCTACACCTTC

D gene: TRBD1
clone size: .
J gene: TRBJ2-2
V gene: TRBV10-3
CDR3 protein: CAIGTGANTGELFF
CDR3 DNA: TGTGCCATCGGAACAGGGGCTAACACCGGGGAGCTGTTTTTT

D gene: TRBD1
clone size: .
J gene: TRBJ2-2
V gene: TRBV7-9
CDR3 protein: CASSYRTGGAGELFF
CDR3 DNA: TGTGCCAGCAGCTACCGGACAGGCGGCGCCGGGGAGCTGTTTTTT

D gene: TRBD2
clone size: .
J gene: TRBJ2-3
V gene: TRBV4-1
CDR3 protein: CASSQVTSGGTDTQYF
CDR3 DNA: TGCGCCAGCAGCCAAGTAACTAGCGGGGGCACAGATACGCAGTATTTT

D gene: .
clone size: few
J gene: TRBJ2-3
V gene: TRBV29-1
CDR3 protein: CSVENAGRSSTDTQYF
CDR3 DNA: TGCAGCGTTGAAAACGCGGGACGGAGTAGCACAGATACGCAGTATTTT

D gene: .
clone size: few
J gene: TRBJ2-3
V gene: TRBV30
CDR3 protein: CAWSRGSADTQYF
CDR3 DNA: TGTGCCTGGAGTAGGGGAAGCGCAGATACGCAGTATTTT

D gene: TRBD1
clone size: .
J gene: TRBJ1-6
V gene: TRBV7-2
CDR3 protein: CASSLPDRAVSYNSPLHF
CDR3 DNA: TGTGCCAGCAGCTTGCCAGACAGGGCCGTCTCCTATAATTCACCCCTCCACTTT

D gene: TRBD1
clone size: .
J gene: TRBJ1-2
V gene: TRBV7-2
CDR3 protein: CASSLSTGVLGYGYTF
CDR3 DNA: TGTGCCAGCAGCTTGTCGACAGGGGTGCTTGGCTATGGCTACACCTTC

D gene: TRBD2
clone size: .
J gene: TRBJ2-1
V gene: TRBV5-1
CDR3 protein: CASSLVGASGSYYNEQFF
CDR3 DNA: TGCGCCAGCAGCTTGGTCGGGGCTAGCGGGAGCTATTACAATGAGCAGTTCTTC

D gene: .
clone size: .
J gene: TRBJ2-7
V gene: TRBV30
CDR3 protein: CAWSVIGTWEQYF
CDR3 DNA: TGTGCCTGGAGTGTAATCGGGACATGGGAGCAGTACTTC

D gene: TRBD2
clone size: once
J gene: TRBJ2-5
V gene: TRBV9
CDR3 protein: CASSVSLAGGETQYF
CDR3 DNA: TGTGCCAGCAGCGTATCTCTAGCGGGGGGAGAGACCCAGTACTTC

D gene: .
clone size: .
J gene: TRBJ1-4
V gene: TRBV28
CDR3 protein: CASTDSEIANEKLFF
CDR3 DNA: TGTGCCAGCACCGACTCGGAAATCGCTAATGAAAAACTGTTTTTT

D gene: .
clone size: .
J gene: TRBJ2-7
V gene: TRBV5-1
CDR3 protein: CASSPDSFYEQYF
CDR3 DNA: TGCGCCAGCAGCCCGGACAGTTTCTACGAGCAGTACTTC

D gene: TRBD2
clone size: .
J gene: TRBJ2-1
V gene: TRBV7-8
CDR3 protein: CASSSRPGGEEQFF
CDR3 DNA: TGTGCCAGCAGCTCCCGACCGGGAGGCGAGGAGCAGTTCTTC

D gene: .
clone size: few
J gene: TRBJ1-1
V gene: TRBV15
CDR3 protein: CATSRVVGGMGVEAFF
CDR3 DNA: TGTGCCACCAGCAGAGTGGTGGGGGGGATGGGTGTTGAAGCTTTCTTT

D gene: TRBD2
clone size: .
J gene: TRBJ2-2
V gene: TRBV4-2
CDR3 protein: CASSRPRLGRASGRMDTGELFF
CDR3 DNA: TGTGCCAGCAGCCGTCCCCGCCTCGGGAGGGCTAGCGGGAGGATGGACACCGGGGAGCTGTTTTTT

D gene: .
clone size: .
J gene: TRBJ2-3
V gene: TRBV2
CDR3 protein: CASSVRGASTDTQYF
CDR3 DNA: TGTGCCAGCAGTGTAAGGGGTGCTAGCACAGATACGCAGTATTTT

D gene: TRBD1
clone size: .
J gene: TRBJ1-1
V gene: TRBV29-1
CDR3 protein: CSAPLRQGGEAFF
CDR3 DNA: TGCAGCGCTCCACTCAGACAGGGTGGTGAAGCTTTCTTT

D gene: TRBD1
clone size: few
J gene: TRBJ1-4
V gene: TRBV7-9
CDR3 protein: CASSPRPGTGYEGNEKLFF
CDR3 DNA: TGTGCCAGCAGCCCCCGTCCCGGGACAGGGTACGAGGGTAATGAAAAACTGTTTTTT

D gene: .
clone size: .
J gene: TRBJ1-1
V gene: TRBV29-1
CDR3 protein: CSAARGGGTEAFF
CDR3 DNA: TGCAGCGCCGCGCGCGGGGGCGGGACTGAAGCTTTCTTT

D gene: TRBD1
clone size: .
J gene: TRBJ1-5
V gene: TRBV10-3
CDR3 protein: CAISGQGAGNQPQHF
CDR3 DNA: TGTGCCATCAGTGGACAGGGGGCCGGCAATCAGCCCCAGCATTTT

D gene: TRBD2
clone size: .
J gene: TRBJ2-5
V gene: TRBV7-9
CDR3 protein: CASSPWTSGGTQYF
CDR3 DNA: TGTGCCAGCAGCCCGTGGACTAGCGGGGGGACCCAGTACTTC

D gene: TRBD2
clone size: .
J gene: TRBJ2-1
V gene: TRBV30
CDR3 protein: CAWSAPGLAGGDSYNEQFF
CDR3 DNA: TGTGCCTGGAGTGCTCCGGGACTAGCGGGAGGCGACTCCTACAATGAGCAGTTCTTC